This T cell receptor beta chain emerged from a study of blood T cell repertoires in COVID-19. The overall study: Samples representing acute and convalescent COVID-19 were sourced from the United States, Italy and Spain. T cells, B-cell-depleted T cells, or PBMCs supplied cDNA or gDNA.

TCRdb's table, derived via immunoSEQ multiplex PCR, lists solely in-frame clones and lacks some. The sample includes a few hundred thousand clones, roughly four fifths of them seen just once. The germline CDR1 and CDR2 sequences are MNHEY and SMNVEV (reference sequence). Trimming cost V 5 bases and J 2 bases; bases outside gene matches: 9. CDR3 length equals 15 residues. The genes are TRBV27 and TRBJ2-7; 7 nucleotides line up with TRBD2. Sequencing used peripheral blood. The origin of this receptor is an elderly man with acute or convalescent COVID-19. CDR3 protein: CASSPAAGPTYEQYF. The CDR3 DNA is TGTGCCAGCAGTCCGGCAGCGGGGCCCACCTACGAGCAGTACTTC.